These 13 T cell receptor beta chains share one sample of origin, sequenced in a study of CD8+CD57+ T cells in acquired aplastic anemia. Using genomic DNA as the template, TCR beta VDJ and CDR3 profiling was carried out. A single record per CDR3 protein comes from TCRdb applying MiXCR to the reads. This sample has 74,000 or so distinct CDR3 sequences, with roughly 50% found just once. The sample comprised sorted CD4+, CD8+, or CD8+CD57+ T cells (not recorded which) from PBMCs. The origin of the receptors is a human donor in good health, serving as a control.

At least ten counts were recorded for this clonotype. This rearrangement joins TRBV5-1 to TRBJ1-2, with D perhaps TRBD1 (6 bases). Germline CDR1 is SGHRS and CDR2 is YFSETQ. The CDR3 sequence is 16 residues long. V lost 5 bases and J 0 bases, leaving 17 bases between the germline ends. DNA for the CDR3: TGCGCCAGCAGGGACAGAACACACCCTACTAACTATGGCTACACCTTC. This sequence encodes CASRDRTHPTNYGYTF.

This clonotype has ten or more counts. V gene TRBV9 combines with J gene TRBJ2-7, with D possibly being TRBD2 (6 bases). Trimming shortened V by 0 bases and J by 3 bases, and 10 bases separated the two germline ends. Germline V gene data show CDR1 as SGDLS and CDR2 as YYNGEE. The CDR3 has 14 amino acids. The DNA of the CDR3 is TGTGCCAGCAGCGTAGCGGCGGGGAGCTACGAGCAGTACTTC. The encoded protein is CASSVAAGSYEQYF.

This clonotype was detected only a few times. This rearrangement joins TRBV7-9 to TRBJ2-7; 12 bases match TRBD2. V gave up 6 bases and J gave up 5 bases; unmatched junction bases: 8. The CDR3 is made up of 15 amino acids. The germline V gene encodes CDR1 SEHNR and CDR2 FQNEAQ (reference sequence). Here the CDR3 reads CASSSRLAGAHEQYF. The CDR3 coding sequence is TGTGCCAGCAGTTCTAGACTAGCGGGAGCCCACGAGCAGTACTTC.

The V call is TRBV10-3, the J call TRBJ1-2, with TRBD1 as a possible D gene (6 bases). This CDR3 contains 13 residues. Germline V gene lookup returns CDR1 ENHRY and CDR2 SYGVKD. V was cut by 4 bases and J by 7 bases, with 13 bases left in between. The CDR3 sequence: CAISAGQGTGYTF. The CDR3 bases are TGTGCCATCAGTGCCGGCCAGGGGACTGGCTACACCTTC.

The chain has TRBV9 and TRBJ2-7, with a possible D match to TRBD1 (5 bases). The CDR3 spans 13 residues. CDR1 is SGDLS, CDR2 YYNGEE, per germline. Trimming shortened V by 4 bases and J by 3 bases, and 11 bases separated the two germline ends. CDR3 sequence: CASSPGPNYEQYF. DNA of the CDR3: TGTGCCAGCAGCCCAGGGCCCAACTACGAGCAGTACTTC.

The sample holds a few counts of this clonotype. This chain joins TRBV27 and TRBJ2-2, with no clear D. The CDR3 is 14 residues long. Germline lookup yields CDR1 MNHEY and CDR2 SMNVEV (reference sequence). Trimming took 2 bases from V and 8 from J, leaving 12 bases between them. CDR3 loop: CASSLIGSQGELFF. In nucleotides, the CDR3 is TGTGCCAGCAGTTTAATAGGTTCACAGGGGGAGCTGTTTTTT.

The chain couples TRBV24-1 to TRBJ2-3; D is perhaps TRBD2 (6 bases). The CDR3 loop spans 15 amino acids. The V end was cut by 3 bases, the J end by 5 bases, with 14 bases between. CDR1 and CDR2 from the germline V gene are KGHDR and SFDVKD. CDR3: CATSDPRGAGDTQYF. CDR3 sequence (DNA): TGTGCCACCAGTGATCCGCGGGGAGCGGGAGATACGCAGTATTTT.

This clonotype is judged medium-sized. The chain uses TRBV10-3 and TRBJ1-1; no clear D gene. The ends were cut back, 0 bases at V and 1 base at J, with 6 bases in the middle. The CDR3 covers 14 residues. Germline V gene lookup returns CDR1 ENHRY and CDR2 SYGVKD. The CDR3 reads CAISESMGNTEAFF. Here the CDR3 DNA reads TGTGCCATCAGTGAGTCAATGGGGAACACTGAAGCTTTCTTT.

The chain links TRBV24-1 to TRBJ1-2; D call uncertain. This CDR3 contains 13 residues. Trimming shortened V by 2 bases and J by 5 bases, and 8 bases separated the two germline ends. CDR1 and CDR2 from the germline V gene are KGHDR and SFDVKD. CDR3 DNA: TGTGCCACCAGTGATTCGGATATTTATGGCTACACCTTC. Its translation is CATSDSDIYGYTF.

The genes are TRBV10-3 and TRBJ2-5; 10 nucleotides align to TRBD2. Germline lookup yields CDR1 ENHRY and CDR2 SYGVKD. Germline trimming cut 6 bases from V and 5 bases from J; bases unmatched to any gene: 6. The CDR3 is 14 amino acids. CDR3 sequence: CAIRRAGGLETQYF. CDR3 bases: TGTGCCATCAGGAGAGCGGGGGGGCTGGAGACCCAGTACTTC.

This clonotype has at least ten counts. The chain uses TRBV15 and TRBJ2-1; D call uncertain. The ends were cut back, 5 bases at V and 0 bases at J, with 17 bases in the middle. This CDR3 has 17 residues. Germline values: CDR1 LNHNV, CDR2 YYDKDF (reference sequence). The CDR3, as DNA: TGTGCCACCAGCCCCCGGGTGGGCAGGTACTCCTACAATGAGCAGTTCTTC. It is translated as CATSPRVGRYSYNEQFF.

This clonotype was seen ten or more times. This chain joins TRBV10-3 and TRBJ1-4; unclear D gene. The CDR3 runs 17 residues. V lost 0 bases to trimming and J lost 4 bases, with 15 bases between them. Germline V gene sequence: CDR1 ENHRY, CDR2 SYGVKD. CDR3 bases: TGTGCCATCAGTGAGTCTTCAGGAGAACAAATTAATGAAAAACTGTTTTTT. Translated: CAISESSGEQINEKLFF.

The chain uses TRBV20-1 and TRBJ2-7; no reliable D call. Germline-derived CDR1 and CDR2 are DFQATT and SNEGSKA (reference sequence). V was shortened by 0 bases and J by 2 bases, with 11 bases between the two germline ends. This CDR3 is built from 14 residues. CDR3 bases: TGCAGTGCTAGAGATGTGAGGACCACCTACGAGCAGTACTTC. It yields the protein CSARDVRTTYEQYF.